The sequence of this T cell receptor (beta chain) was determined in a study of OX40 agonist ivuxolimab in advanced cancers. Study details: Participants averaged about 66 years of age (range about 23 to 80) and were around 85% male.

Trimming shortened V by 4 bases and J by 2 bases, and 18 bases separated the two germline ends. CDR1 LNHDA and CDR2 SQIVND come from the germline V gene (reference sequence). The CDR3 has 17 amino acids. Sequencing was performed with immunoSEQ multiplex PCR; in TCRdb, only in-frame clones are kept and a portion is missing. Of some 64,000 clones listed, approximately 89% were seen once; the top ten hold approximately 18%. The chain couples TRBV19 to TRBJ1-5, with D unclear. This TCR derives from an adult with an advanced solid tumor such as melanoma, head and neck, liver or kidney cancer. The sample consisted of CD4+ or CD8+ T cells sorted from blood, taken in a trial of the OX40 agonist ivuxolimab. The CDR3 DNA sequence: TGTGCCAGTAGTAATTTGGACCCCTATGAGGGCAATCAGCCCCAGCATTTT. As protein: CASSNLDPYEGNQPQHF.